Each of the 20 T cell receptor beta chains below was sequenced from the same sample in a study of cytomegalovirus exposure and HLA in healthy donors. The PCR had 60 Vbeta and 13 Jbeta primers. The repertoire was sequenced with immunoSEQ multiplex PCR; TCRdb's copy has only in-frame clones and lacks some. In the table there are under 200,000 clones, roughly 80% of which are singletons. Specimen: PBMCs. The receptors derive from a male donor in good health and CMV-seropositive.

This chain links TRBV5-1 with TRBJ1-2; unclear D gene. The CDR3 loop spans 14 amino acids. Germline V lookup: CDR1 SGHRS, CDR2 YFSETQ. Trimming stripped 0 bases from V and 4 bases from J, with 10 bases between. The CDR3 region has the DNA TGCGCCAGCAGCTTGGGAGCGGACCTCTATGGCTACACCTTC. Residues: CASSLGADLYGYTF.

With respect to this clone: The junction does not match germline at one end; this may be a read error. The J gene is TRBJ2-1, the V gene TRBV7-9; 11 bases map to TRBD2. The CDR3 runs to 16 residues. The germline CDR1 and CDR2 sequences are SEHNR and FQNEAQ (reference sequence). The CDR3: CSSSPGTSGGHNEQFF. The CDR3 DNA reads TGTTCCAGCAGCCCAGGGACTAGCGGAGGACACAATGAGCAGTTCTTC.

This chain connects TRBV9 to TRBJ2-2; TRBD2 matches 14 bases. Germline values: CDR1 SGDLS, CDR2 YYNGEE. The CDR3 runs 18 residues. With 3 bases clipped from V and 5 bases from J, the junction kept 9 bases outside the gene matches. The CDR3 spells CASSAPGTSGRETGELFF. The CDR3 nucleotides read TGTGCCAGCAGCGCGCCTGGGACTAGCGGGAGAGAAACCGGGGAGCTGTTTTTT.

This clone has more than one count but fewer than ten. In DNA, the CDR3 is TGTGCCACCAGCAGAGAGTCGGGTACAGGCGAGCAGTACTTC. Translated: CATSRESGTGEQYF. This chain joins TRBV15 and TRBJ2-7; the D gene is possibly TRBD1 (5 bases). CDR3 length: 14 residues. V shed 0 bases and J shed 6 bases, with 12 bases lying between them. Germline V gene lookup returns CDR1 LNHNV and CDR2 YYDKDF (reference sequence).

The chain carries TRBV5-6 and TRBJ2-1, with 7 nucleotides matching TRBD2. Per the germline V gene, CDR1 is SGHDT and CDR2 is YYEEEE. CDR3 length equals 13 residues. Trimming cost V 3 bases and J 7 bases; bases outside gene matches: 4. This CDR3 is CASSYSGPNEQFF. CDR3 sequence (DNA): TGTGCCAGCAGCTATAGCGGGCCTAATGAGCAGTTCTTC.

The CDR3: CASSLGDTLSEQYF. The CDR3 DNA reads TGCGCCAGCAGCTTGGGGGACACCCTTTCGGAGCAGTACTTC. The V call is TRBV5-1, the J call TRBJ2-7, with TRBD1 as a possible D gene (6 bases). Germline-derived CDR1 and CDR2 are SGHRS and YFSETQ. Trimming stripped 0 bases from V and 7 bases from J, with 14 bases between. The length of the CDR3 is 14 residues.

V is TRBV4-3 and J is TRBJ1-2; TRBD1 might be the D (5 bases). This CDR3 is built from 17 residues. Germline V gene data show CDR1 as LGHNA and CDR2 as YSLEER. The ends were cut back, 0 bases at V and 0 bases at J, with 14 bases in the middle. CDR3 region: CASSQETASTANYGYTF. CDR3 coding DNA: TGCGCCAGCAGCCAAGAGACAGCCTCTACCGCTAACTATGGCTACACCTTC.

The chain carries TRBV10-3 and TRBJ2-2, with TRBD2 matching 10 bases. V shed 6 bases, J shed 5 bases, and the junction held 6 bases outside the gene matches. The CDR3 extends over 15 amino acids. CDR1 is ENHRY, CDR2 SYGVKD, per germline. CDR3 amino acids: CAISGLAGVTGELFF. In DNA, the CDR3 is TGTGCCATCAGCGGTCTAGCGGGAGTTACCGGGGAGCTGTTTTTT.

The table lists this clone with a count of one. The gene calls are TRBV4-2 and TRBJ2-1; TRBD2 matches 9 bases. Germline V gene lookup returns CDR1 LGHNA and CDR2 YNFKEQ. V lost 0 bases and J lost 8; bases outside the gene matches: 5. The CDR3 extends over 15 amino acids. The CDR3 here is CASSQDTAGGDEQFF. The CDR3 DNA sequence: TGTGCCAGCAGCCAAGATACAGCGGGAGGTGATGAGCAGTTCTTC.

V and J are TRBV9 and TRBJ1-4, with unresolved D. Germline CDR1 and CDR2: SGDLS and YYNGEE. V dropped 2 bases and J dropped 4 bases, with 9 bases sitting between them. CDR3 length: 14 amino acids. The CDR3 nucleotides are TGTGCCAGCAGCGTCGGCCAGGATAATGAAAAACTGTTTTTT. It specifies CASSVGQDNEKLFF.

The rearrangement uses TRBV28 and TRBJ2-1; D remains unclear. Trimming stripped 8 bases from V and 9 bases from J, with 20 bases between. This CDR3 comprises 14 residues. Germline CDR1 and CDR2: MDHEN and SYDVKM. The CDR3 region is CASGLVPPRSEQFF. CDR3 nucleotide sequence: TGTGCCAGCGGCCTCGTCCCCCCACGGAGTGAGCAGTTCTTC.

In its sample, this clone was seen once. The chain joins TRBV7-2 to TRBJ2-5; TRBD2 might be the D (7 bases). The CDR3 is 17 amino acids. Germline CDR1 reads SGHTA; CDR2 reads FQGNSA. With 5 bases removed from V and 5 bases from J, the gap between germline ends came to 24 bases. In DNA, the CDR3 is TGTGCCAGCAGCCTCCGGGGGCGGGAGCGGAGGTGGGAGACCCAGTACTTC. Translated: CASSLRGRERRWETQYF. The whole variable domain, filled in from reference TRBV7-2 and TRBJ2-5, reads GAGVSQSPSNKVTEKGKDVELRCDPISGHTALYWYRQSLGQGLEFLIYFQGNSAPDKSGLPSDRFSAERTGGSVSTLTIQRTQQEDSAVYLCASSLRGRERRWETQYFGPGTRLLVL.

The chain uses TRBV19 and TRBJ2-2; 7 nucleotides agree with TRBD2. V lost 5 bases to trimming and J lost 6 bases; unmatched junction nucleotides: 6. Germline CDR1 is LNHDA and CDR2 is SQIVND (reference sequence). This CDR3 comprises 14 residues. The CDR3: CASSPRTSSGELFF. The CDR3 bases are TGTGCCAGTAGTCCCCGGACTAGTTCCGGGGAGCTGTTTTTT.

This clone was found once. The chain carries TRBV5-1 and TRBJ1-1; 7 bases map to TRBD1. With V trimmed by 3 bases and J by 4 bases, 9 bases remained unmatched. Per the germline V gene, CDR1 is SGHRS and CDR2 is YFSETQ. CDR3 length equals 15 residues. The CDR3 protein is CASSSRQGRGTEAFF. The CDR3 coding sequence is TGCGCCAGCAGCTCCCGACAGGGAAGGGGCACTGAAGCTTTCTTT. The full variable domain, with the rest looked up from reference TRBV5-1 and TRBJ1-1, is KAGVTQTPRYLIKTRGQQVTLSCSPISGHRSVSWYQQTPGQGLQFLFEYFSETQRNKGNFPGRFSGRQFSNSRSEMNVSTLELGDSALYLCASSSRQGRGTEAFFGQGTRLTVV.

The chain is built from TRBV6-5 and TRBJ2-1; 12 bases align to TRBD2. Losses at the gene ends were 10 bases for V and 8 bases for J; bases not matched to a gene: 6. CDR3 size: 13 residues. From germline, CDR1 is MNHEY and CDR2 SVGAGI. Here the CDR3 DNA reads TGTGCCAAGACTAGCGGGAGTATCGATGAGCAGTTCTTC. Encoded protein: CAKTSGSIDEQFF.

This chain links TRBV7-6 with TRBJ2-7; 10 nucleotides match TRBD1. After removal of 5 bases from V and 5 bases from J, the junction contained 6 bases not matched to a gene. CDR3 size: 14 residues. In germline, CDR1 is SGHVS, CDR2 FNYEAQ. CDR3 sequence reads: CASSPTGGSNEQYF. CDR3 nucleotide sequence: TGTGCCAGCAGCCCGACAGGGGGCTCAAACGAGCAGTACTTC.

The chain combines TRBV27 with TRBJ2-3; D not resolved. V shed 3 bases and J shed 5 bases, with 6 bases lying between them. From germline, CDR1 is MNHEY and CDR2 SMNVEV (reference sequence). This CDR3 has 12 amino acids. CDR3 sequence reads: CASSLVGDTQYF. The DNA for the CDR3 is TGTGCCAGCAGTTTGGTCGGAGATACGCAGTATTTT.

This chain joins TRBV27 and TRBJ2-1; 8 nucleotides match TRBD1. The germline V gene has CDR1 MNHEY and CDR2 SMNVEV (reference sequence). The CDR3 loop spans 16 amino acids. The V segment lost 2 bases and the J segment 2 bases; nucleotides outside the gene matches: 5. In DNA form, the CDR3 reads TGTGCCAGCAGTTTAAGGACAGGGCACCCCTACAATGAGCAGTTCTTC. Translated: CASSLRTGHPYNEQFF.

The chain's CDR3 is CASSSLAGNNEQFF. CDR3 coding DNA: TGCGCCAGCAGTTCACTAGCGGGCAACAATGAGCAGTTCTTC. The chain has TRBV5-1 and TRBJ2-1, with TRBD2 identical over 9 bases. CDR1 and CDR2 from the germline V gene are SGHRS and YFSETQ. This CDR3 comprises 14 residues. V shed 5 bases and J 5 bases; nucleotides not matched to a gene: 5.

V usage is TRBV27 and J usage is TRBJ2-2, with TRBD2 as a possible D gene (7 bases). CDR1 is MNHEY, CDR2 SMNVEV, per germline (reference sequence). The CDR3 is 14 residues long. V lost 8 bases, J lost 0 bases, and 10 bases lay in between. The CDR3 here is CASRGGANTGELFF. DNA for the CDR3: TGTGCCAGCCGCGGGGGCGCGAACACCGGGGAGCTGTTTTTT.